Shown below are 12 T cell receptor beta chains from a single sample sequenced in a study of CD8 T cells in ankylosing spondylitis. TCRdb reprocessed the 5' RACE reads with MiXCR, giving one entry per CDR3 protein. The sample has about 220,000 distinct CDR3 sequences; about 10% are singletons. Sequencing was carried out using blood, either unsorted or a sorted T cell fraction (not recorded which). These receptors all stem from a male donor with ankylosing spondylitis or in good health (not recorded which).

This chain joins TRBV12-3 or TRBV12-4 and TRBJ2-3; 9 nucleotides line up with TRBD2. Germline trimming cut 8 bases from V and 2 bases from J; bases unmatched to any gene: 5. There are 14 residues in the CDR3. CDR3 in DNA: TGTGCCAGCTTGCCGGGACTAGCCACAGATACGCAGTATTTT. This sequence encodes CASLPGLATDTQYF.

The chain is built from TRBV20-1 and TRBJ2-4; D is ambiguous. V lost 0 bases and J 0 bases, leaving 12 bases between the germline ends. The length of the CDR3 is 16 residues. Germline CDR1 is DFQATT and CDR2 is SNEGSKA (reference sequence). CDR3 DNA: TGCAGTGCTAGAGATAGGTTAACCCCAGCCAAAAACATTCAGTACTTC. Translated: CSARDRLTPAKNIQYF.

V usage is TRBV5-1 and J usage is TRBJ2-3, with a weak D call TRBD2 (6 bases). Germline V gene lookup returns CDR1 SGHRS and CDR2 YFSETQ. This CDR3 is 16 amino acids long. Trimming left V 3 bases short and J 0 bases short, with 14 bases between. The CDR3 reads CASSSRLGSSTDTQYF. In DNA form, the CDR3 reads TGCGCCAGCAGCTCCCGACTAGGATCTAGCACAGATACGCAGTATTTT.

The table lists this clonotype with many counts. This chain links TRBV3-1 with TRBJ2-2; no clear D. This CDR3 spans 14 amino acids. Germline lookup yields CDR1 LGHDT and CDR2 YNNKEL (reference sequence). V lost 0 bases to trimming and J lost 4 bases, with 6 bases between them. CDR3: CASSQEYSTGELFF. CDR3 DNA sequence: TGTGCCAGCAGCCAAGAATACAGCACCGGGGAGCTGTTTTTT.

There are a few counts of this clonotype. The chain joins TRBV20-1 to TRBJ1-6; D is possibly TRBD1 (5 bases). The CDR3 is 15 amino acids. Trimming shortened V by 3 bases and J by 10 bases, and 19 bases separated the two germline ends. Germline V gene data show CDR1 as DFQATT and CDR2 as SNEGSKA (reference sequence). The CDR3 loop reads CSASKLWGGSSPLHF. The DNA of the CDR3 is TGCAGTGCTAGTAAGCTCTGGGGGGGATCATCACCCCTCCACTTT.

This clonotype was detected many times. The CDR3 DNA reads TGTGCCAGCACCGTCCAGGCAGGGGGCGTCTCTAACTATGGCTACACCTTC. This gives the protein CASTVQAGGVSNYGYTF. The genes are TRBV12-3 or TRBV12-4 and TRBJ1-2; TRBD1 aligns across 8 bases. The junction had 13 bases not matched to a gene; V was cut back by 7 bases and J by 0 bases. This CDR3 is built from 17 residues.

This clonotype was counted many times. This sequence joins TRBV6-1 and TRBJ2-7; perhaps TRBD1 as D (6 bases). The CDR3 totals 14 residues. Per the germline V gene, CDR1 is MNHNS and CDR2 is SASEGT. The ends were cut back, 2 bases at V and 0 bases at J, with 8 bases in the middle. CDR3 amino acids: CASSEWTASYEQYF. CDR3 bases: TGTGCCAGCAGTGAATGGACAGCCTCCTACGAGCAGTACTTC.

This clonotype turned up a few times. The chain employs TRBV20-1 and TRBJ2-5; 12 positions agree with TRBD2. This CDR3 is built from 17 residues. V lost 1 base to trimming and J lost 5 bases; unmatched junction nucleotides: 11. In germline, CDR1 is DFQATT, CDR2 SNEGSKA (reference sequence). DNA for the CDR3: TGCAGTGCTAGAGGGTCTAGCGGGGGGGCCTCGGGGGAGACCCAGTACTTC. It specifies CSARGSSGGASGETQYF.

This clonotype was observed at least ten times. The chain recombines TRBV5-1 with TRBJ1-1, with unresolved D. Germline CDR1 is SGHRS and CDR2 is YFSETQ. The CDR3 covers 14 residues. Between the trimmed V and J ends, which lost 2 bases and 4 bases, there was a span of 12 bases. The chain's CDR3 is CASSLGGVATEAFF. The DNA of the CDR3 is TGCGCCAGCAGCTTAGGTGGGGTGGCCACTGAAGCTTTCTTT.

A word on this clonotype: A read error may produce the germline difference seen at one junction end. The chain uses TRBV7-7 and TRBJ1-6; 8 bases are shared with TRBD1. The CDR3 loop spans 16 amino acids. CDR1 is SSHAT, CDR2 FNYEAQ, per germline (reference sequence). Here the CDR3 DNA reads TGTGCTAGCAGCTTAGATGCAGGGGGCGAGTTTTCACCCCTCCACTTT. Protein: CASSLDAGGEFSPLHF.

This clonotype was seen repeatedly, ten times or more. The genes are TRBV5-1 and TRBJ2-7; the D gene is possibly TRBD1 (5 bases). The germline V and J ends were trimmed by 0 bases and 7 bases, with 14 bases remaining between them. Per the germline V gene, CDR1 is SGHRS and CDR2 is YFSETQ. The CDR3 spans 14 residues. The CDR3, as DNA: TGCGCCAGCAGCTTGGAAGGGGCCCCGAGTGAGCAGTACTTC. Its translation is CASSLEGAPSEQYF.

This clonotype was seen at least ten times. The rearrangement joins TRBV7-9 to TRBJ1-1, with D maybe TRBD1 (6 bases). This CDR3 is built from 13 residues. CDR1 is SEHNR and CDR2 is FQNEAQ in the germline V gene (reference sequence). V lost 6 bases and J lost 8, with 16 bases in between. CDR3 bases: TGTGCCAGCAGACTCACAGGGAAGTTGGAAGCTTTCTTT. This gives the protein CASRLTGKLEAFF.